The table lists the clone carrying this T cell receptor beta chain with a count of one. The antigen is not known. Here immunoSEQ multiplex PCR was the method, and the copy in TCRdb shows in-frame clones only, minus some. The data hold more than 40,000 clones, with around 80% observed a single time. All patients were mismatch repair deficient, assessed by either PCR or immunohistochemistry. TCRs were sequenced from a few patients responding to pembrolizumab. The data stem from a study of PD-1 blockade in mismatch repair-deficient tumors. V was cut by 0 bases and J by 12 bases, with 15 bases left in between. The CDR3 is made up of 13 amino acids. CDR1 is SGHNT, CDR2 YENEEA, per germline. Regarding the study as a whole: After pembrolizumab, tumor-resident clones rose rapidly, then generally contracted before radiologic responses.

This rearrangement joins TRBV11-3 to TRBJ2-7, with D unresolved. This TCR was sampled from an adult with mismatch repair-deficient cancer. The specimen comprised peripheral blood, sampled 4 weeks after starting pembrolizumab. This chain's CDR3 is CASSLDVTRIRYF. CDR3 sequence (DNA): TGTGCCAGCAGCTTAGATGTGACGCGGATTCGGTACTTC.